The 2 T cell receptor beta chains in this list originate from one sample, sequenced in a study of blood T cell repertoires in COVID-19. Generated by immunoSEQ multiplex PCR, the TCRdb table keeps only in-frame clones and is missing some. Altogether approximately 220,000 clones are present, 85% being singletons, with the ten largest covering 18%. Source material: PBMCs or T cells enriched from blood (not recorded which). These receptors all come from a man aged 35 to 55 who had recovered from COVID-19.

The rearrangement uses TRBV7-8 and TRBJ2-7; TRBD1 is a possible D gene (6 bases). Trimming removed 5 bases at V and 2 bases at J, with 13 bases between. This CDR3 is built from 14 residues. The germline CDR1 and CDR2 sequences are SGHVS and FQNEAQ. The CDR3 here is CASSVNRDTYEQYF. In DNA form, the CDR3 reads TGTGCCAGCAGCGTTAACCGGGACACCTACGAGCAGTACTTC.

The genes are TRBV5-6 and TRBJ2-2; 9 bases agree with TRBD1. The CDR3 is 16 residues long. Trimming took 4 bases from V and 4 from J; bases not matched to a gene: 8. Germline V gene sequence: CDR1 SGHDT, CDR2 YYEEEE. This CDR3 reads CASSRPGQGFTGELFF. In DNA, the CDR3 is TGTGCCAGCAGCAGACCGGGACAGGGATTCACCGGGGAGCTGTTTTTT.